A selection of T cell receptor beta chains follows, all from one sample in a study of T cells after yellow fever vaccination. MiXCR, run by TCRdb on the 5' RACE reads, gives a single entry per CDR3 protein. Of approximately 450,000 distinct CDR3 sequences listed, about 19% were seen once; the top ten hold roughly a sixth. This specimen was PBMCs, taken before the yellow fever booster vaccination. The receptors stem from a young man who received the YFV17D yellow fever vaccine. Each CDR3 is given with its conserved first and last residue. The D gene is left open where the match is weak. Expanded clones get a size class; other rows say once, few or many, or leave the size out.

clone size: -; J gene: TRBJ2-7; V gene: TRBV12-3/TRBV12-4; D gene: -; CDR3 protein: CASRFRAEQYF; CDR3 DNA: TGTGCCAGCAGATTCAGGGCCGAGCAGTACTTC
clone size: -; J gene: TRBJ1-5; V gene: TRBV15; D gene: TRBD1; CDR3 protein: CATSRVAGGVYQPQHF; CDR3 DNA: TGTGCCACCAGCAGAGTTGCAGGGGGGGTGTATCAGCCCCAGCATTTT
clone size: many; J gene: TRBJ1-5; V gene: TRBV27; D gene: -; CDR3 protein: CASSLLSGHSNQPQHF; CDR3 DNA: TGTGCCAGCAGTTTATTGTCGGGGCACAGCAATCAGCCCCAGCATTTT
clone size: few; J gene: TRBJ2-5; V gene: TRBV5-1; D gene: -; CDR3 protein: CASSGVDQETQYF; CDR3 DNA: TGCGCCAGCAGTGGAGTAGACCAAGAGACCCAGTACTTC
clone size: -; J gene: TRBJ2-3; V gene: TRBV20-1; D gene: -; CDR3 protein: CSAGPADAGTDTQYF; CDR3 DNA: TGCAGTGCAGGACCAGCGGATGCTGGCACAGATACGCAGTATTTT
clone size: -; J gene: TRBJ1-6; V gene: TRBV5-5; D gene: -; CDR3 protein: CASSLDGFHSPLHF; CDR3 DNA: TGTGCCAGCAGCTTGGATGGTTTCCATTCACCCCTCCACTTT
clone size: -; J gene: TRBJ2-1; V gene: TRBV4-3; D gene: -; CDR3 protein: CASSRGPAAGANEQFF; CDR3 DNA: TGCGCCAGCAGCCGGGGGCCGGCGGCAGGGGCCAATGAGCAGTTCTTC
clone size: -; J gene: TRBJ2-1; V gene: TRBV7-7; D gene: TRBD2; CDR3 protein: CASSLAPSGGVPYNEQFF; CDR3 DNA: TGTGCTAGCAGCTTAGCGCCAAGCGGGGGGGTCCCCTACAATGAGCAGTTCTTC
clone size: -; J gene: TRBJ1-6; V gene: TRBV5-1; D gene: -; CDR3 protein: CASSSEENSPLHF; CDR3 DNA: TGCGCCAGCAGCTCAGAAGAGAATTCACCCCTCCACTTT
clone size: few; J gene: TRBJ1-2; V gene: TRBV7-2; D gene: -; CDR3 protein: CASSLRHDYGYTF; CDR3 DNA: TGTGCCAGCAGCCTAAGGCATGACTATGGCTACACCTTC
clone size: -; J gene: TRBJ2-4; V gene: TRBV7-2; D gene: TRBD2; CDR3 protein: CASSGSGGHIQYF; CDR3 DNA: TGTGCCAGCAGCGGTAGCGGGGGGCACATTCAGTACTTC
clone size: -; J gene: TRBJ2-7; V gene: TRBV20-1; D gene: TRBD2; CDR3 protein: CSAFRGDEQYF; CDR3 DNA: TGCAGTGCTTTTCGGGGGGACGAGCAGTACTTC
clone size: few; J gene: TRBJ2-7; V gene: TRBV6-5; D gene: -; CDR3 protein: CATAPGLNYEQYF; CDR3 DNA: TGTGCCACCGCGCCCGGCTTGAACTACGAGCAGTACTTC
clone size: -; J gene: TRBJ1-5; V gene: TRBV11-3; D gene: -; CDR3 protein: CASSLTVMGQPQHF; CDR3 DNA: TGTGCCAGCAGCTTAACGGTAATGGGACAGCCCCAGCATTTT
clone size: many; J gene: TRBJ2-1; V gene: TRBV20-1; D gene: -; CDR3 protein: CSVVRRNEQFF; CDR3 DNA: TGCAGTGTTGTCCGTAGGAATGAGCAGTTCTTC
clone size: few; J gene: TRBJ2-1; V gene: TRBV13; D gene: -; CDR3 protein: CASSLATANEQFF; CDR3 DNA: TGTGCCAGCAGCTTAGCAACTGCGAATGAGCAGTTCTTC
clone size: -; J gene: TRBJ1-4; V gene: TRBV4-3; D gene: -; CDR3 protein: CASSTDMEEKLFF; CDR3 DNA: TGCGCCAGCAGCACGGACATGGAGGAAAAACTGTTTTTT
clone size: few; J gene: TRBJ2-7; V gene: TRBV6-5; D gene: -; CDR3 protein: CASSYEQGGLSSYEQYF; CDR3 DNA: TGTGCCAGCAGTTACGAACAGGGTGGGTTAAGCTCCTACGAGCAGTACTTC
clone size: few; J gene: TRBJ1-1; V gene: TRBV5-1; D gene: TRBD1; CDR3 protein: CASSRQGRVETEAFF; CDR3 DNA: TGCGCCAGCAGCAGACAGGGGCGCGTTGAAACTGAAGCTTTCTTT
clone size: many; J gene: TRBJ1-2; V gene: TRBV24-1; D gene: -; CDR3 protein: CATSDGGDSGTF; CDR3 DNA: TGTGCCACCAGTGATGGGGGGGACTCCGGCACCTTC
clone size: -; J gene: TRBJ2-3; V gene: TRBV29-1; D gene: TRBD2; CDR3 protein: CSVEGQRGFFGDTQYF; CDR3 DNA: TGCAGCGTTGAAGGGCAGCGGGGGTTCTTTGGAGATACGCAGTATTTT
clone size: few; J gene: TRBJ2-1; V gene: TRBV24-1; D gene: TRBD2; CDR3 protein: CATATGGAGYEQFF; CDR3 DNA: TGTGCCACCGCGACGGGGGGGGCTGGTTATGAGCAGTTCTTC
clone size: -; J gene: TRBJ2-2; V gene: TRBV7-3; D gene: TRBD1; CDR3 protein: CASSPQGVGTGELFF; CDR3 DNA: TGTGCCAGCAGCCCGCAGGGGGTTGGCACCGGGGAGCTGTTTTTT
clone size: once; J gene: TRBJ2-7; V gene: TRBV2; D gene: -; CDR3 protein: CASSVRDWASYEQYF; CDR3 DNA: TGTGCCAGCAGTGTGCGGGACTGGGCCTCCTACGAGCAGTACTTC
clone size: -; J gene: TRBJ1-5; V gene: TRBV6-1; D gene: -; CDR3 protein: CASSENGGSPLYQPQHF; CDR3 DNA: TGTGCCAGCAGTGAAAACGGAGGCAGTCCTCTTTATCAGCCCCAGCATTTT
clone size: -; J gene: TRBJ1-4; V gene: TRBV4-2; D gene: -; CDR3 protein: CASSQGVPGLNEKLFF; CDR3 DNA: TGTGCCAGCAGCCAAGGGGTTCCGGGACTAAATGAAAAACTGTTTTTT
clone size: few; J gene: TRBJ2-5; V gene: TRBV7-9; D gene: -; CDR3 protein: CASSEAGSQETQYF; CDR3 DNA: TGTGCCAGCAGCGAGGCAGGGTCCCAAGAGACCCAGTACTTC
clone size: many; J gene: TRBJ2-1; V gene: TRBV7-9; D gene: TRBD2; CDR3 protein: CASRLVRGGNNEQFF; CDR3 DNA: TGTGCCAGCAGGCTCGTCCGCGGGGGAAACAATGAGCAGTTCTTC
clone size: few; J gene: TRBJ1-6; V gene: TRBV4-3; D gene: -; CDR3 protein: CASSQETNSPLHF; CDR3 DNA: TGCGCCAGCAGCCAAGAAACGAATTCACCCCTCCACTTT
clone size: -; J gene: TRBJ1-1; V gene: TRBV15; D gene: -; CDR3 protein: CATSRDGTEAFF; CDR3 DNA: TGTGCCACCAGCAGAGATGGGACTGAGGCTTTCTTT
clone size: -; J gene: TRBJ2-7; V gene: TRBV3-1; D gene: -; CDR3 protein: CASSLKSGPSYEQYF; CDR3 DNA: TGTGCCAGCAGCCTTAAGTCGGGGCCCAGCTACGAGCAGTACTTC
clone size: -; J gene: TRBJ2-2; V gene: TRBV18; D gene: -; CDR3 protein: CASSPPMGRNTGELFF; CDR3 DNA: TGTGCCAGCTCACCACCGATGGGGAGGAACACCGGGGAGCTGTTTTTT
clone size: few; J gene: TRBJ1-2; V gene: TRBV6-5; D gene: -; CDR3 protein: CASSQGIYGYTF; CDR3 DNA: TGTGCCAGCAGCCAGGGAATCTATGGCTACACCTTC
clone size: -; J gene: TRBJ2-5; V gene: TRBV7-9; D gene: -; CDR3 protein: CASSDRDYQETQYF; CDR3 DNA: TGTGCCAGCAGCGACCGGGACTACCAAGAGACCCAGTACTTC